This T cell receptor (beta chain) was retrieved from a study of response to subunit inactivated influenza vaccine. Each CDR3 protein is one row after TCRdb ran MiXCR on the RT-PCR reads. The sample consists of roughly 520,000 distinct CDR3 sequences, roughly 25% of them appearing once. Study findings and constraints: It was the authors' suggestion that each seasonal influenza vaccination recruits few new T cells.

To note about this clonotype: Its antigen is unidentified.

The ends were cut back, 4 bases at V and 3 bases at J, with 10 bases in the middle. The CDR3 consists of 13 residues. The germline V gene encodes CDR1 MGHRA and CDR2 YSYEKL. Sequenced here: CD4+ T cells sorted from PBMCs, sampled roughly 5 days after vaccination. This TCR was recovered from a man aged 45-60 years who received an inactivated influenza vaccine. The chain carries TRBV4-1 and TRBJ2-7; D gene uncertain. This CDR3 reads CASSPAGRYEQYF. CDR3 DNA sequence: TGCGCCAGCAGCCCTGCCGGACGCTACGAGCAGTACTTC.